This T cell receptor (beta chain) was retrieved from a study of cytomegalovirus exposure and HLA in healthy donors. Findings and caveats of the study: The authors enumerated over 150 TCR beta chains as linked to cytomegalovirus.

Germline lookup yields CDR1 SGHTA and CDR2 FQGNSA. The CDR3 is 14 amino acids. Trimming cost V 5 bases and J 3 bases, with 11 bases left between them. Sequencing was performed with immunoSEQ multiplex PCR; in TCRdb, only in-frame clones are kept and a portion is missing. The sample contains 150,000 to 200,000 clones, around four fifths of which appear only once. Points on this clone: Its matching antigen is unknown.

What was sequenced was PBMCs. The clonotype was recovered from a man between 25 and 39 years old in good health and CMV-seropositive. V is TRBV7-2 and J is TRBJ2-1; D ambiguous. CDR3 sequence: CASSPVGGYNEQFF. CDR3 DNA: TGTGCCAGCAGCCCCGTAGGCGGCTACAATGAGCAGTTCTTC.